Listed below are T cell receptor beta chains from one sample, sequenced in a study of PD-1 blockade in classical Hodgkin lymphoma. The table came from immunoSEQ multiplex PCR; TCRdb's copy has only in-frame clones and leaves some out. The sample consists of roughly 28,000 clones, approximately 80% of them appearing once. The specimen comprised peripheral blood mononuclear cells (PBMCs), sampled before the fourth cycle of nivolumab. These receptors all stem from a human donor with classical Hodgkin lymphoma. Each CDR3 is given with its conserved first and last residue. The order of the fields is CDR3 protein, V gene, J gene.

CASRTGIGNTGELFF,TRBV6-5,TRBJ2-2
CASRLRSSGPYEQYF,TRBV27,TRBJ2-7
CASRPHGDTEAFF,TRBV6-5,TRBJ1-1
CASTYADGLGTGELFF,TRBV27,TRBJ2-2
CASSALQGKNTEAFF,TRBV7-7,TRBJ1-1
CASGLGDTLWRGTEAFF,TRBV12-5,TRBJ1-1
CASSLAKQGSPGELFF,TRBV7-9,TRBJ2-2
CASSQEWPGARGYTF,TRBV4-3,TRBJ1-2
CASSQVFRGTQYF,TRBV14,TRBJ2-3
CASSLVWNTEAFF,TRBV7-3,TRBJ1-1
CASSSWGEGTYEQYF,TRBV6-5,TRBJ2-7
CASRDSNQPQHF,TRBV28,TRBJ1-5
CASSRTSPDTQYF,TRBV6-1,TRBJ2-3
CASSLGGRSNYGYTF,TRBV7-3,TRBJ1-2
CASSIRTGSGSPNYGYTF,TRBV5-1,TRBJ1-2
CASSSARSAAGGPRGEQFF,TRBV27,TRBJ2-1
CASSLRDRGAVDYTF,TRBV7-2,TRBJ1-2
CASSLYSGGETQYF,TRBV7-2,TRBJ2-5
CASSYGGSGNTIYF,TRBV6-5,TRBJ1-3
CASSLSGIVGYTF,TRBV5-6,TRBJ1-2
CASSLSGGQGAQRYGYTF,TRBV27,TRBJ1-2
CASSQDRATDTQYF,TRBV4-2,TRBJ2-3
CAYRDSYNSPLHF,TRBV30,TRBJ1-6
CASSGQNSYEQYF,TRBV9,TRBJ2-7
CASSLFQGYGYTF,TRBV5-4,TRBJ1-2
CASSPTGQGGETQYF,TRBV19,TRBJ2-5
CASSEFRGMKEKLFF,TRBV28,TRBJ1-4